This T cell receptor beta chain emerged from a study of quantifying T cell responses using KT2 cells. Study overall: cDNA was made from DNase-treated RNA using alpha and beta constant primers.

Only a few counts were recorded for this clonotype. Antigen specificity is unknown. CDR1 and CDR2 (germline): SQVTM, ANQGSEA. Trimming cost V 0 bases and J 13 bases, with 9 bases left between them. The CDR3 is 10 amino acids. The study, taken as a whole, reports: Very high KT2 spike-in numbers caused saturation in KT2 sequence detection.

An oligo carrying a UMI was ligated to the cDNA 3' end. The first PCR ran roughly 4 cycles with an equimolar RC1.1 and RC1.2 beta primer mix. TCRdb used MiXCR to reprocess the UMI-ligation and nested PCR reads, holding one entry per CDR3 protein. The sample consists of tens of thousands of distinct CDR3 sequences, more than 9% of them appearing once. The source material was PBMCs spiked with cells of the T cell clone KT2. The clonotype originates from a human donor. The V and J genes are TRBV29-1 and TRBJ1-1; D is ambiguous. CDR3 protein: CSVEDPFDFF. For the CDR3, the DNA is TGCAGCGTTGAAGACCCTTTTGATTTCTTT.